Each of the 16 T cell receptor beta chains below was sequenced from the same sample in a study of CD8 T cells in Susac syndrome. Random hexamers were used to reverse transcribe an amount of about 0.45 to 1 ug RNA. TCRdb re-analysed the immunoSEQ multiplex PCR reads in MiXCR, keeping a single row per CDR3 protein. The sample lists approximately 190,000 distinct CDR3 sequences; 95% were seen once. Sequencing was carried out using CD4+ T cells from PBMCs. All receptors come from a human donor with Susac syndrome.

The chain joins TRBV30 to TRBJ2-1, with a tentative D call TRBD1 (5 bases). Germline CDR1 reads GTSNPN; CDR2 reads SVGIG (reference sequence). V was cut by 0 bases and J by 3 bases, with 9 bases left in between. This CDR3 spans 14 amino acids. CDR3 region: CAWSVAQGYNEQFF. DNA for the CDR3: TGTGCCTGGAGTGTCGCTCAGGGCTACAATGAGCAGTTCTTC.

The CDR3 DNA follows: TGTGCCAGCAGTTTATCGGGCGTGTCCCCATTCGAGCAGTACTTC. This encodes CASSLSGVSPFEQYF. This rearrangement joins TRBV27 to TRBJ2-7; D is unclear. Germline CDR1 and CDR2: MNHEY and SMNVEV (reference sequence). V lost 0 bases and J lost 6, with 15 bases in between. The CDR3 covers 15 residues.

The chain links TRBV30 to TRBJ1-2; D gene uncertain. The CDR3 spans 13 residues. Trimming stripped 3 bases from V and 8 bases from J, with 16 bases between. CDR1 and CDR2 (germline): GTSNPN, SVGIG (reference sequence). CDR3 residues: CAWSPSAELGYTF. DNA of the CDR3: TGTGCCTGGAGCCCCTCAGCCGAGCTCGGCTACACCTTC.

This clonotype is a singleton in its sample. The chain links TRBV2 to TRBJ2-1; 12 bases match TRBD2. The CDR3 extends over 15 amino acids. V dropped 6 bases and J dropped 3; count of bases not matched to a gene: 3. Germline assignment: CDR1 SNHLY and CDR2 FYNNEI. The CDR3 DNA is TGTGCCAGCAGGACACTAGCGGGAGGCTACAATGAGCAGTTCTTC. Its protein product is CASRTLAGGYNEQFF.

The chain employs TRBV5-1 and TRBJ2-6; D is perhaps TRBD2 (6 bases). Looked up from germline, CDR1 is SGHRS and CDR2 is YFSETQ. This CDR3 has 16 amino acids. Trimming removed 0 bases from V and 7 bases from J, with 14 bases in between. The CDR3, as DNA: TGCGCCAGCAGCTTGGCCGGAGGGCGCATTGCCAACGTCCTGACTTTC. Its translation: CASSLAGGRIANVLTF. The complete variable domain, with remaining parts taken from reference TRBV5-1 and TRBJ2-6, reads KAGVTQTPRYLIKTRGQQVTLSCSPISGHRSVSWYQQTPGQGLQFLFEYFSETQRNKGNFPGRFSGRQFSNSRSEMNVSTLELGDSALYLCASSLAGGRIANVLTFGAGSRLTVL.

This sequence joins TRBV5-1 and TRBJ2-3; TRBD1 might be the D (6 bases). The CDR3 contains 14 residues. Trimming removed 2 bases from V and 5 bases from J, with 12 bases in between. CDR1 and CDR2 (germline): SGHRS, YFSETQ. CDR3 nucleotides: TGCGCCAGCAGCTTAAGGGCAGGGGAAGATACGCAGTATTTT. As protein: CASSLRAGEDTQYF.

The CDR3 bases are TGCAGTGCTATCTCCGGGACAGGGACAGGAGAGACCCAGTACTTC. This encodes CSAISGTGTGETQYF. The chain uses TRBV20-1 and TRBJ2-5; 9 bases agree with TRBD1. Trimming cost V 4 bases and J 4 bases; bases outside gene matches: 10. CDR1 and CDR2 (germline): DFQATT, SNEGSKA (reference sequence). The CDR3 consists of 15 residues.

The genes are TRBV18 and TRBJ2-2; D unresolved. V dropped 1 base and J dropped 5 bases, with 11 bases sitting between them. Per the germline V gene, CDR1 is KGHSH and CDR2 is LQKENI. This CDR3 is built from 15 residues. CDR3 in DNA: TGTGCCAGCTCACCACGTCAAATAGAGACCGGGGAGCTGTTTTTT. Translated: CASSPRQIETGELFF.

This clonotype was counted once. The chain employs TRBV3-1 and TRBJ1-2; D uncertain. Trimming took 1 base from V and 8 from J, leaving 14 bases between them. This CDR3 contains 14 residues. Germline CDR1 reads LGHDT; CDR2 reads YNNKEL (reference sequence). The CDR3 sequence is CASSQGTSRKGYTF. CDR3 nucleotides: TGTGCCAGCAGCCAAGGAACAAGCAGAAAAGGCTACACCTTC. Filled out from reference TRBV3-1 and TRBJ1-2, the complete variable domain reads DTAVSQTPKYLVTQMGNDKSIKCEQNLGHDTMYWYKQDSKKFLKIMFSYNNKELIINETVPNRFSPKSPDKAHLNLHINSLELGDSAVYFCASSQGTSRKGYTFGSGTRLTVV.

The chain employs TRBV9 and TRBJ2-7; 7 bases are shared with TRBD2. The CDR3 contains 15 residues. The V and J ends lost 4 bases and 2 bases, in that order; junction bases with no gene match: 9. Germline V gives CDR1 SGDLS, CDR2 YYNGEE. The CDR3 region is CASSLRLGGTYEQYF. CDR3 sequence (DNA): TGTGCCAGCAGCCTACGACTCGGGGGGACCTACGAGCAGTACTTC.

The chain is built from TRBV9 and TRBJ1-1; D gene unclear. Germline V gives CDR1 SGDLS, CDR2 YYNGEE. V dropped 0 bases and J dropped 1 base, with 13 bases sitting between them. CDR3 size: 16 residues. The CDR3 loop reads CASSVALDIKNTEAFF. Here the CDR3 DNA reads TGTGCCAGCAGCGTAGCATTGGATATCAAGAACACTGAAGCTTTCTTT.

This chain uses TRBV11-1 with TRBJ2-3; D tentatively fits TRBD1 or TRBD2 (5 bases each). V was trimmed by 7 bases and J by 4 bases, leaving 12 bases between them. The CDR3 runs to 13 residues. Germline loops: CDR1 SGHAT, CDR2 FQDESV (reference sequence). CDR3 protein: CASIALGADTQYF. Here the CDR3 DNA reads TGTGCCAGCATCGCTCTGGGGGCAGATACGCAGTATTTT. Full variable domain (remainder filled in from reference TRBV11-1 and TRBJ2-3): EAEVAQSPRYKITEKSQAVAFWCDPISGHATLYWYRQILGQGPELLVQFQDESVVDDSQLPKDRFSAERLKGVDSTLKIQPAELGDSAMYLCASIALGADTQYFGPGTRLTVL.

The chain carries TRBV6-5 and TRBJ2-3; D may be TRBD2 (6 bases). Trimming pared 0 bases from V and 6 bases from J, leaving 13 bases between. This CDR3 region has 15 residues. Per the germline V gene, CDR1 is MNHEY and CDR2 is SVGAGI. CDR3 sequence: CASSYSGLQADTQYF. The CDR3 DNA sequence: TGTGCCAGCAGTTACTCGGGACTTCAAGCCGATACGCAGTATTTT.

This clonotype was counted once. The V and J genes are TRBV6-5 and TRBJ2-5; possibly TRBD1 for D (6 bases). The length of the CDR3 is 14 residues. Trimming removed 5 bases at V and 4 bases at J, with 14 bases between. CDR1 MNHEY and CDR2 SVGAGI come from the germline V gene. DNA of the CDR3: TGTGCCAGCAGTACCAGCAGGGGTGCAGAGACCCAGTACTTC. It is translated as CASSTSRGAETQYF.

This chain links TRBV15 with TRBJ2-7; no definite D call. The CDR3 has 17 residues. The V gene lost 1 base and the J gene lost 2 bases, with 18 bases spanning the gap. Germline lookup yields CDR1 LNHNV and CDR2 YYDKDF (reference sequence). CDR3 loop: CATSRVGSTFHTYEQYF. In DNA form, the CDR3 reads TGTGCCACCAGCAGAGTAGGTTCGACATTTCACACCTACGAGCAGTACTTC.

This clonotype was seen only once. This chain uses TRBV5-4 with TRBJ2-1; D remains unclear. The CDR3 covers 14 residues. Trimming took off 0 bases at V and 9 bases at J, with 13 bases between the two ends. Germline-derived CDR1 and CDR2 are SGHNT and YYREEE (reference sequence). The CDR3 DNA is TGTGCCAGCAGCTTGGTGGTTACGGCCGGTGAGCAGTTCTTC. Amino acid sequence: CASSLVVTAGEQFF.